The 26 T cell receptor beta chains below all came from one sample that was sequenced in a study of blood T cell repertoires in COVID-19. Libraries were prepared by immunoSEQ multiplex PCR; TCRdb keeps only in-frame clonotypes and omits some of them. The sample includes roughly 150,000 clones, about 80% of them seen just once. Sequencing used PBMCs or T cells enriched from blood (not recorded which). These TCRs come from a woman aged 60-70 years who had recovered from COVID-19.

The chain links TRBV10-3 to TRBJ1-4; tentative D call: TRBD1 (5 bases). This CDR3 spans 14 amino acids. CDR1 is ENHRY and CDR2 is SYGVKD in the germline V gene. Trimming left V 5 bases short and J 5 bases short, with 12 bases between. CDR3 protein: CAISNQGGNEKLFF. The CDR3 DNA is TGTGCCATCAGTAATCAGGGTGGGAATGAAAAACTGTTTTTT.

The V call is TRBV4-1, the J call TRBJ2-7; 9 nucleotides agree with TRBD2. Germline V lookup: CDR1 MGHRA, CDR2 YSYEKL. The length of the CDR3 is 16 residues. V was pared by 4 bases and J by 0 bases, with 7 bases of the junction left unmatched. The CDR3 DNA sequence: TGCGCCAGCAGCCCGGCGGTTAGCGGGGGCTCCTACGAGCAGTACTTC. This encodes CASSPAVSGGSYEQYF.

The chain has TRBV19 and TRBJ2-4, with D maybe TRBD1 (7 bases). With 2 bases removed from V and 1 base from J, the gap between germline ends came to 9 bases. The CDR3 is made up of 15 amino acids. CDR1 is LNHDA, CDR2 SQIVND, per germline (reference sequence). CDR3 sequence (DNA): TGTGCCAGTAGTATACCAGGGGGGGCCAAAAACATTCAGTACTTC. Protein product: CASSIPGGAKNIQYF.

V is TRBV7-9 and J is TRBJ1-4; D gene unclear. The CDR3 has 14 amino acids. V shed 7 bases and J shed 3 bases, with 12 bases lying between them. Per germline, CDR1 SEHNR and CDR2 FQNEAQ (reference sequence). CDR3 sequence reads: CASNAGRANEKLFF. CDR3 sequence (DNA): TGTGCCAGCAACGCGGGAAGGGCTAATGAAAAACTGTTTTTT. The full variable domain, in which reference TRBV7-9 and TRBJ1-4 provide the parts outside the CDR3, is DTGVSQNPRHKITKRGQNVTFRCDPISEHNRLYWYRQTLGQGPEFLTYFQNEAQLEKSRLLSDRFSAERPKGSFSTLEIQRTEQGDSAMYLCASNAGRANEKLFFGSGTQLSVL.

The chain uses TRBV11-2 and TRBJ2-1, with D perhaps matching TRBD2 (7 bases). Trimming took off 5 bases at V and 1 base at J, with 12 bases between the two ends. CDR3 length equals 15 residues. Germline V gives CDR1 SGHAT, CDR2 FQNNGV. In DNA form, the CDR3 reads TGTGCCAGCAGCCGAGGGGGGGGGTCCTACAATGAGCAGTTCTTC. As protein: CASSRGGGSYNEQFF.

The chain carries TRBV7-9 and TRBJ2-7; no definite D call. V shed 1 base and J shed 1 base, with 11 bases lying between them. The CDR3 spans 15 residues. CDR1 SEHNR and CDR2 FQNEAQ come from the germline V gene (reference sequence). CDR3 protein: CASSLDGSWSYEQYF. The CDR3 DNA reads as TGTGCCAGCAGCTTAGACGGGTCCTGGTCCTACGAGCAGTACTTC.

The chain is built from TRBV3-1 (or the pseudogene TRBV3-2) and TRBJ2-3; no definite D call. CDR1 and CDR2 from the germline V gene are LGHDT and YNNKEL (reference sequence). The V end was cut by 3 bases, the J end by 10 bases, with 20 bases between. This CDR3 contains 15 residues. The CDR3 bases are TGTGCCAGCAGCCATTTCGAGACTCACCCGCTCGCGCAGTATTTT. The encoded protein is CASSHFETHPLAQYF.

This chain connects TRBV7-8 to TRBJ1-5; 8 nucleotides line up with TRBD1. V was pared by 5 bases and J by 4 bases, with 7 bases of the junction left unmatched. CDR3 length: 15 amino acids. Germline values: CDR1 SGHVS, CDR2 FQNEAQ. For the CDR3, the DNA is TGTGCCAGCAGCCCCCAGGACAGGGTGAATCAGCCCCAGCATTTT. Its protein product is CASSPQDRVNQPQHF.

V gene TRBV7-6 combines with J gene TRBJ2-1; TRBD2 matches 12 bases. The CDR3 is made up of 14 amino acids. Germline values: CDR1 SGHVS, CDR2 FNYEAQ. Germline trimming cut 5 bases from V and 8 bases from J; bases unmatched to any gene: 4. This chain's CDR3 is CASSELAGGYEQFF. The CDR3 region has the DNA TGTGCCAGCAGCGAACTAGCGGGGGGATATGAGCAGTTCTTC. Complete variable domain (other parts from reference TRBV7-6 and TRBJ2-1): GAGVSQSPRYKVTKRGQDVALRCDPISGHVSLYWYRQALGQGPEFLTYFNYEAQQDKSGLPNDRFSAERPEGSISTLTIQRTEQRDSAMYRCASSELAGGYEQFFGPGTRLTVL.

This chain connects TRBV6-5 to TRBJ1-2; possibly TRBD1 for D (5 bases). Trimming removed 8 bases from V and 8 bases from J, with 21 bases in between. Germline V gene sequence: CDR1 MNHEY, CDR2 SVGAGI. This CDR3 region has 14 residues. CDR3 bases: TGTGCCAGCGATGGCCCCTCCAGGGCGGAGGGCTACACCTTC. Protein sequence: CASDGPSRAEGYTF.

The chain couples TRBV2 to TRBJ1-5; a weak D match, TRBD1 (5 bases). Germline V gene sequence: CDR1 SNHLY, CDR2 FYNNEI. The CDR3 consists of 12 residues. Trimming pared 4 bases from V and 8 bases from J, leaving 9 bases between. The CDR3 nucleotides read TGTGCCAGCAGTGCAGGGCCGGAGCCCCAGCATTTT. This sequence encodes CASSAGPEPQHF.

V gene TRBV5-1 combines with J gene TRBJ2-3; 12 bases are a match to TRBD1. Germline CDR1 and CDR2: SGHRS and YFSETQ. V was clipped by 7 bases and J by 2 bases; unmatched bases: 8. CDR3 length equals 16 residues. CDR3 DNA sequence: TGCGCCAGCCGCTCCGGGACAGGGGGCAACACAGATACGCAGTATTTT. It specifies CASRSGTGGNTDTQYF.

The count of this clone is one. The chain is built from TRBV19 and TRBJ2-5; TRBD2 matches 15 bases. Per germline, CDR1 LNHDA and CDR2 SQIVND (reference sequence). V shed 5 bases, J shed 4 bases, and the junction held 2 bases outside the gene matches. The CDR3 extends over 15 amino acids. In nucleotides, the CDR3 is TGTGCCAGTAGTTGGACTAGCGGGGGGGCAGAGACCCAGTACTTC. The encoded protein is CASSWTSGGAETQYF.

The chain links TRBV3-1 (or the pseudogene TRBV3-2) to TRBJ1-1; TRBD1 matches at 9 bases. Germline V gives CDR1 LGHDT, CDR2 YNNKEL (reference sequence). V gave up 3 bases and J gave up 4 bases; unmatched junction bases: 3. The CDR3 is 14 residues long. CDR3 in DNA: TGTGCCAGCAGCCACCGGGGACAGGGCACTGAAGCTTTCTTT. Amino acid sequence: CASSHRGQGTEAFF.

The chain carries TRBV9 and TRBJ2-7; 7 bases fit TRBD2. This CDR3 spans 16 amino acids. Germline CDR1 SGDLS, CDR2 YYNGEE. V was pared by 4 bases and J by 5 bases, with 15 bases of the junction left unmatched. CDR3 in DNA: TGTGCCAGCAGCCCCCGGGTTGGGGGGGAATCTGACGAGCAGTACTTC. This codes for CASSPRVGGESDEQYF.

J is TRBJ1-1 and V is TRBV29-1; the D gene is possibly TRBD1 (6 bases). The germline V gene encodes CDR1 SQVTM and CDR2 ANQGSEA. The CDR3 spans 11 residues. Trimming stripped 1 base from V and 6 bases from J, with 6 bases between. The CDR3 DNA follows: TGCAGCGTTGAAGGGACAGCTGAAGCTTTCTTT. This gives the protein CSVEGTAEAFF.

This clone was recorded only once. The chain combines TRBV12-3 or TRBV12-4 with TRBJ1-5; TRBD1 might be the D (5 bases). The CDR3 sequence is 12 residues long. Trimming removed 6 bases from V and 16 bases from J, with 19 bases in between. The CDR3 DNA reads TGTGCCAGCAGCCTCACCCAGGGTGTGTTACATTTT. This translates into CASSLTQGVLHF.

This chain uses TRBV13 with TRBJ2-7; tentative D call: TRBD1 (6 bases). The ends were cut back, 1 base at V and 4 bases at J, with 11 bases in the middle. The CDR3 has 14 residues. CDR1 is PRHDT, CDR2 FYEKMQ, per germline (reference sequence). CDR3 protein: CASSLDRQGYEQYF. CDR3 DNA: TGTGCCAGCAGCTTAGATCGTCAGGGGTACGAGCAGTACTTC.

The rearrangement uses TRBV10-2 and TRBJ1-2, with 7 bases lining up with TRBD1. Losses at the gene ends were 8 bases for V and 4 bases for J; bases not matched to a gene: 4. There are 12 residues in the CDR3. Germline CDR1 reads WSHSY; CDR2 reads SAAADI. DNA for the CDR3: TGCGCCAGCCGGACAGGATCCTATGGCTACACCTTC. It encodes CASRTGSYGYTF.

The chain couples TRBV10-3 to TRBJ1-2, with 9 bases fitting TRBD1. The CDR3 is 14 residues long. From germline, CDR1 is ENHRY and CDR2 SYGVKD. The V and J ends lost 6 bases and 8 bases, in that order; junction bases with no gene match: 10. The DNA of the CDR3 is TGTGCCATCAGAGAGAAACAGGGGGCGGGAGGCTACACCTTC. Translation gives CAIREKQGAGGYTF.

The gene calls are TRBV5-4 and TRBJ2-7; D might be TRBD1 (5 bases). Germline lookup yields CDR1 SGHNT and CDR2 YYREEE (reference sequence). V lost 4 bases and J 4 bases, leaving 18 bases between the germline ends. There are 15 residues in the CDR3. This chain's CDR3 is CASSNLDAGKYEQYF. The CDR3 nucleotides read TGTGCCAGCAGCAACCTTGACGCAGGGAAATACGAGCAGTACTTC.

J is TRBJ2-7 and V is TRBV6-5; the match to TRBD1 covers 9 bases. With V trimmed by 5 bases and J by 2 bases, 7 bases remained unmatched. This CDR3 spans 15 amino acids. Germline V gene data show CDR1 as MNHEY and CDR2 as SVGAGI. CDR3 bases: TGTGCCAGCAGTCCACGACAGGGGGGGGCCTACGAGCAGTACTTC. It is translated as CASSPRQGGAYEQYF.

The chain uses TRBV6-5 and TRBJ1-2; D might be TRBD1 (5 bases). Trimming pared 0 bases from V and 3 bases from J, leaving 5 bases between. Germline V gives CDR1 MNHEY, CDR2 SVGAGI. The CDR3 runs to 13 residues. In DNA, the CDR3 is TGTGCCAGCAGTTACTCGACAGACTATGGCTACACCTTC. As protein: CASSYSTDYGYTF.

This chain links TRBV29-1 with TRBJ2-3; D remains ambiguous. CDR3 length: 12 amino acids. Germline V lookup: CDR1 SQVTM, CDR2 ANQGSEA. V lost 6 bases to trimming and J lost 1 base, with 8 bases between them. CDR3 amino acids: CSVSEGTDTQYF. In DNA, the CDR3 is TGCAGCGTGAGCGAGGGCACAGATACGCAGTATTTT.

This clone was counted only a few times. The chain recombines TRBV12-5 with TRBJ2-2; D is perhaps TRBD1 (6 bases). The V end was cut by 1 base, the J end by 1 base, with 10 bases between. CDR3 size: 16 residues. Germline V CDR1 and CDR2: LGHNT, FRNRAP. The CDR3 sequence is CASGLDPGQNTGELFF. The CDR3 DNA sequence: TGTGCTAGTGGTTTGGACCCGGGACAGAACACCGGGGAGCTGTTTTTT.

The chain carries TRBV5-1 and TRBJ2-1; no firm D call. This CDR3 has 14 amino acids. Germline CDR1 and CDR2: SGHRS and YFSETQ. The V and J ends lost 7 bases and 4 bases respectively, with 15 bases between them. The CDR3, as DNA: TGCGCCAGCGCAGACACGGTCAGTTACAATGAGCAGTTCTTC. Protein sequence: CASADTVSYNEQFF.